Listed here are 17 T cell receptor beta chains from one sample, sequenced in a study of CD8 T cells in Susac syndrome. Reverse transcription used roughly 0.5 to 1 ug RNA and random hexamers. In TCRdb, the immunoSEQ multiplex PCR reads were re-called with MiXCR into one record per CDR3 protein. The sample shows about 180,000 distinct CDR3 sequences, approximately 95% of them seen only once. The sequenced sample was CD8+ T cells from PBMCs. The source of these receptors is a human donor with multiple sclerosis.

J is TRBJ2-7 and V is TRBV20-1, with 12 bases that match TRBD2. Germline trimming cut 4 bases from V and 4 bases from J; bases unmatched to any gene: 2. The CDR3 is 13 residues long. Germline V gene data show CDR1 as DFQATT and CDR2 as SNEGSKA (reference sequence). The CDR3 region is CSAILAGGYEQYF. In nucleotides, the CDR3 is TGCAGTGCTATACTAGCGGGAGGATACGAGCAGTACTTC.

CDR3 DNA: TGTGCCAGCAGCGGCCGTGGCAACTCCTACGAGCAGTACTTC. It translates to CASSGRGNSYEQYF. The chain combines TRBV9 with TRBJ2-7; D unclear. V lost 3 bases to trimming and J lost 0 bases, with 10 bases between them. Germline lookup yields CDR1 SGDLS and CDR2 YYNGEE. The CDR3 is 14 amino acids.

Points on this clonotype: Compared with germline, one end of the junction differs, possibly owing to a read error. The rearrangement uses TRBV29-1 and TRBJ2-5; D gene uncertain. The germline V gene has CDR1 SQVTM and CDR2 ANQGSEA. The CDR3 is 14 amino acids. The CDR3 DNA reads TGCAGCGTTGTCCGACCATATCTAAAGGAGACCCAGGACTTC. It yields the protein CSVVRPYLKETQDF. The full variable domain, its missing parts supplied by reference TRBV29-1 and TRBJ2-5, is SAVISQKPSRDICQRGTSLTIQCQVDSQVTMMFWYRQQPGQSLTLIATANQGSEATYESGFVIDKFPISRPNLTFSTLTVSNMSPEDSSIYLCSVVRPYLKETQDFGPGTRLLVL.

J is TRBJ2-1 and V is TRBV15; no clear D gene. V was trimmed by 0 bases and J by 9 bases, leaving 6 bases between them. Germline V gene lookup returns CDR1 LNHNV and CDR2 YYDKDF (reference sequence). CDR3 length: 12 residues. The DNA of the CDR3 is TGTGCCACCAGCAGAGATATCGTTGAGCAGTTCTTC. It encodes CATSRDIVEQFF.

The chain joins TRBV4-1 to TRBJ1-4; D not resolved. CDR1 and CDR2 from the germline V gene are MGHRA and YSYEKL. The CDR3 length is 14 residues. Trimming took off 2 bases at V and 8 bases at J, with 12 bases between the two ends. In DNA, the CDR3 is TGCGCCAGCAGCCAACAAGGATCTTGGGAAAAACTGTTTTTT. Encoded protein: CASSQQGSWEKLFF.

The gene calls are TRBV7-7 and TRBJ2-5; no clear D. The CDR3 spans 13 residues. Germline V CDR1 and CDR2: SSHAT, FNYEAQ (reference sequence). Between the trimmed V and J ends, which lost 1 base and 5 bases, there was a span of 8 bases. CDR3 sequence: CASSLDVSETQYF. The CDR3, as DNA: TGTGCCAGCAGCTTAGACGTATCGGAGACCCAGTACTTC.

The V and J genes are TRBV2 and TRBJ2-1, with 14 bases identical to TRBD2. Germline V gene lookup returns CDR1 SNHLY and CDR2 FYNNEI. The CDR3 is made up of 18 amino acids. V lost 7 bases and J lost 4; bases outside the gene matches: 12. The CDR3 spells CASNPTSGRAGVYNEQFF. CDR3 in DNA: TGTGCCAGCAACCCGACTAGCGGGAGGGCAGGGGTTTACAATGAGCAGTTCTTC.

CDR3: CASSPEAKMNTEAFF. CDR3 nucleotide sequence: TGTGCCAGCAGCCCTGAGGCCAAAATGAACACTGAAGCTTTCTTT. The chain couples TRBV9 to TRBJ1-1; no reliable D call. Trimming shortened V by 4 bases and J by 0 bases, and 13 bases separated the two germline ends. The CDR3 spans 15 residues. Per the germline V gene, CDR1 is SGDLS and CDR2 is YYNGEE. Filled out from reference TRBV9 and TRBJ1-1, the complete variable domain reads DSGVTQTPKHLITATGQRVTLRCSPRSGDLSVYWYQQSLDQGLQFLIQYYNGEERAKGNILERFSAQQFPDLHSELNLSSLELGDSALYFCASSPEAKMNTEAFFGQGTRLTVV.

This clonotype was detected only once. The chain joins TRBV2 to TRBJ2-7, with D perhaps matching TRBD2 (6 bases). CDR3 size: 13 residues. Germline loops: CDR1 SNHLY, CDR2 FYNNEI. The ends were cut back, 6 bases at V and 5 bases at J, with 14 bases in the middle. The CDR3 spells CASRRSASDEQYF. The CDR3, as DNA: TGTGCCAGCAGGAGGTCGGCTAGCGACGAGCAGTACTTC.

The chain has TRBV28 and TRBJ2-5; 8 bases fit TRBD1. The germline gives CDR1 MDHEN, CDR2 SYDVKM. J gave up 3 bases and V 6 bases, and 12 bases lay outside the gene matches. The CDR3 has 16 residues. The DNA for the CDR3 is TGTGCCAGCAGCGCGCCTCCGGGACAGGTCGAAGAGACCCAGTACTTC. Its protein product is CASSAPPGQVEETQYF.

The genes are TRBV7-8 and TRBJ2-3; 7 bases align to TRBD2. CDR3 length: 20 amino acids. V trimming: 3 bases; J trimming: 0 bases; junction bases outside the gene matches: 18. Germline-derived CDR1 and CDR2 are SGHVS and FQNEAQ. CDR3 in amino acids: CASSFGGAGVPSTSTDTQYF. For the CDR3, the DNA is TGTGCCAGCAGCTTTGGAGGGGCGGGGGTCCCCTCAACTAGCACAGATACGCAGTATTTT. Drawing the rest from reference TRBV7-8 and TRBJ2-3, the complete variable domain is GAGVSQSPRYKVAKRGQDVALRCDPISGHVSLFWYQQALGQGPEFLTYFQNEAQLDKSGLPSDRFFAERPEGSVSTLKIQRTQQEDSAVYLCASSFGGAGVPSTSTDTQYFGPGTRLTVL.

The genes are TRBV29-1 and TRBJ2-1, with D perhaps assigned TRBD1 or TRBD2 (6 bases each). Germline-derived CDR1 and CDR2 are SQVTM and ANQGSEA. With 1 base removed from V and 6 bases from J, the gap between germline ends came to 13 bases. This CDR3 region has 14 residues. The CDR3 spells CSVEGGDILNEQFF. Here the CDR3 DNA reads TGCAGCGTTGAAGGGGGGGACATCCTCAATGAGCAGTTCTTC.

This chain links TRBV29-1 with TRBJ1-4, with a possible D match to TRBD1 (5 bases). CDR3 length: 13 amino acids. Trimming stripped 4 bases from V and 4 bases from J, with 10 bases between. Germline-derived CDR1 and CDR2 are SQVTM and ANQGSEA. The CDR3 DNA reads TGCAGCGTTGGGGCAGGGCTTAATGAAAAACTGTTTTTT. Its translation: CSVGAGLNEKLFF.

The chain links TRBV12-5 to TRBJ1-1; D gene ambiguous. V was trimmed by 0 bases and J by 0 bases, leaving 17 bases between them. Germline V CDR1 and CDR2: LGHNT, FRNRAP. The CDR3 is made up of 18 amino acids. This chain's CDR3 is CASGLVNRVTYLNTEAFF. In nucleotides, the CDR3 is TGTGCTAGTGGTTTGGTAAACCGGGTCACGTATTTGAACACTGAAGCTTTCTTT.

The chain joins TRBV29-1 to TRBJ1-5; TRBD1 is a possible D gene (5 bases). Trimming took 4 bases from V and 6 from J, leaving 13 bases between them. Germline V CDR1 and CDR2: SQVTM, ANQGSEA. The length of the CDR3 is 13 residues. The CDR3 nucleotides are TGCAGCGTTGGTGAGGGGACGGGTCAGCCCCAGCATTTT. This sequence encodes CSVGEGTGQPQHF.

The V gene is TRBV29-1, the J gene TRBJ2-1; 8 bases map to TRBD2. This CDR3 is 16 amino acids long. V was pared by 0 bases and J by 2 bases, with 6 bases of the junction left unmatched. CDR1 and CDR2 from the germline V gene are SQVTM and ANQGSEA. The CDR3: CSVEDLIAGPYNEQFF. As DNA, the CDR3 is TGCAGCGTTGAAGATCTGATAGCGGGACCCTACAATGAGCAGTTCTTC.

The V gene is TRBV9, the J gene TRBJ1-2, with D perhaps TRBD1 (5 bases). The CDR3 has 14 amino acids. The V end was cut by 4 bases, the J end by 3 bases, with 13 bases between. Germline CDR1 SGDLS, CDR2 YYNGEE. The DNA for the CDR3 is TGTGCCAGCAGCCCCGACGGGGCGGACTATGGCTACACCTTC. Amino acids: CASSPDGADYGYTF.